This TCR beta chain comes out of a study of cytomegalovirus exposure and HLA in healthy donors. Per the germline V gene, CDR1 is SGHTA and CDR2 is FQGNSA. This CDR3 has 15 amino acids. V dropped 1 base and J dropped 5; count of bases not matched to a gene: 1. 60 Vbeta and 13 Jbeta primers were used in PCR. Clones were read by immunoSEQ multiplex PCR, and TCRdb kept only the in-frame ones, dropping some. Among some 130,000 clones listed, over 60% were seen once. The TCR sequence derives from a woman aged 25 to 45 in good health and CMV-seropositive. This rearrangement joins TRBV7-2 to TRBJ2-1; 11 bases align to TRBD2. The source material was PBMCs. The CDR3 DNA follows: TGTGCCAGCAGCTTAGAACTAGCGGGGGACAATGAGCAGTTCTTC. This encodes CASSLELAGDNEQFF.